The clone carrying this T cell receptor (beta chain) was detected once. This sample is drawn from a study of blood T cell repertoires in COVID-19. Turning to the study itself: Samples taken during acute and convalescent COVID-19 were collected in the United States, Italy and Spain. T cells, B-cell-depleted T cells, or PBMCs provided the cDNA or gDNA that served as material.

V lost 5 bases and J lost 5, with 10 bases in between. Germline V lookup: CDR1 MNHEY, CDR2 SVGEGT. The CDR3 has 13 amino acids. Authors' methods: Reference gene primer amplification yielded estimated nucleated cell counts. Sequencing used immunoSEQ multiplex PCR; TCRdb keeps in-frame clones, though not all of them. V and J calls plus clone size are reproduced from that table; the DNA served to infer D and trimming. The table records about 150,000 clones, around 90% of them present only once. This clonotype was obtained from a woman aged 55 to 70 with active or convalescent COVID-19. Sequencing was done on a sample of peripheral blood. The rearrangement links TRBV6-2 or TRBV6-3 to TRBJ1-5, with D hard to call. The CDR3: CASSLPVYQPQHF. CDR3 DNA: TGTGCCAGCAGTCTCCCCGTTTATCAGCCCCAGCATTTT.